This T cell receptor (beta chain) is from a study of Ad26.COV2.S vaccination and SARS-CoV-2 variants. Study outcomes and limitations: An underestimation of total T cell responses may have resulted from the TCR breadth and depth analyses.

In its sample, this clone was seen a few times. Its antigen is unknown. Repertoires were generated with immunoSEQ multiplex PCR, while TCRdb's copy carries only in-frame clones and drops some. Counted here are 350,000 to 450,000 clones, about 88% occurring once; the ten biggest clones make up around 3%. Treatment denoted: around 19 received Ad26.COV2.S at low or high dose, single or two shots; 5 received placebo; per-sample allocation not given. The samples date from day 63 after the first vaccine or placebo injection. Specimen: peripheral blood, collected in a trial of Ad26.COV2.S vaccine versus placebo. The TCR sequence derives from a person aged 18-65 years who received the Ad26.COV2.S COVID-19 vaccine or a placebo.

The CDR3 DNA is TGTGCCAGCAGTGAGGGCGGGGGGACCTTCAATGAGCAGTTCTTC. This encodes CASSEGGGTFNEQFF. J is TRBJ2-1 and V is TRBV6-1, with 8 bases matching TRBD2. The germline CDR1 and CDR2 sequences are MNHNS and SASEGT. This CDR3 contains 15 residues. V lost 3 bases, J lost 6 bases, and 7 bases stayed unmatched.